This T cell receptor (beta chain) was documented in a study of blood T cell repertoires in COVID-19. Study as a whole: Sample material is recorded as cDNA or gDNA derived from T cells, B-cell-depleted T cells, or PBMCs.

With V trimmed by 6 bases and J by 7 bases, 5 bases remained unmatched. This CDR3 has 14 residues. The germline gives CDR1 LGHDT, CDR2 YNNKEL (reference sequence). Authors' methods: Reference gene primers were amplified, and this amplification served to estimate nucleated cell counts. Using immunoSEQ multiplex PCR, the repertoire was profiled, and TCRdb retains in-frame clones only, with some absent. V, J and clone size reflect that table, while D and trimming were determined from the DNA. The sample has 100,000 or so clones, 82% seen once; the top ten hold approximately 11%. V usage is TRBV3-1 (or the pseudogene TRBV3-2) and J usage is TRBJ1-6, with 8 bases fitting TRBD1. The sequence derives from a man between 70 and 80 years old with active or convalescent COVID-19. Material: peripheral blood. In DNA, the CDR3 is TGTGCCAGCAGACAGACAGGGGTAAATTCACCCCTCCACTTT. Protein product: CASRQTGVNSPLHF.